This TCR beta chain was recorded in a study of T cell responses to AZD1222 COVID-19 vaccine. Study background: Pooling covered second doses at about 4 or about 12 weeks.

Clones were read by immunoSEQ multiplex PCR, and TCRdb kept only the in-frame ones, dropping some. The table has more than 140,000 clones, more than 70% seen once; the top ten hold approximately 3%. The study's findings and limits: The repertoires were collected only after the peak T cell response. CD4 TCRs covered the whole spike, strongest at regions 160-218 and 743-854. Possibly, clonal diversity was underestimated; donors were largely white British and included more females.

CDR1 is MNHEY, CDR2 SVGAGI, per germline. This CDR3 is 14 amino acids long. Trimming left V 0 bases short and J 8 bases short, with 11 bases between. A remark on this clone: As yet, its antigen is unknown.

The chain links TRBV6-5 to TRBJ2-1; D uncertain. This receptor was taken from an adult in good health. Sequencing used peripheral blood, obtained on day 0 of AZD1222 vaccination. CDR3 nucleotide sequence: TGTGCCAGCAGTTACTCCCGGGTTCGGGATGAGCAGTTCTTC. Residues: CASSYSRVRDEQFF.